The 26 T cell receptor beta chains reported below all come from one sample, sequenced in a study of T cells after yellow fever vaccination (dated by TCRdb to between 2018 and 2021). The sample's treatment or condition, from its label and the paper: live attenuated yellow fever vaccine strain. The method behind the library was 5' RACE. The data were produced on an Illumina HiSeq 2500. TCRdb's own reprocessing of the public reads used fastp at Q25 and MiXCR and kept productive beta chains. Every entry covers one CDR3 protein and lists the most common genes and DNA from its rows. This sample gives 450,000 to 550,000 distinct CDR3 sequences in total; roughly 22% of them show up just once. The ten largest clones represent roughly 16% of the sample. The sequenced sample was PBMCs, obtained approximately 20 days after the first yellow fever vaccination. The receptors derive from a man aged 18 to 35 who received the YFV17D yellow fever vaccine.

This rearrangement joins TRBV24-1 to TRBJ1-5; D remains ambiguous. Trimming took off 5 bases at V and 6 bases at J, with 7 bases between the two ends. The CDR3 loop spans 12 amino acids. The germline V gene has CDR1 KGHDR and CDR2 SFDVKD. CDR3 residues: CATSGAGQPQHF. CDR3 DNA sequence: TGTGCCACCAGTGGGGCCGGTCAGCCCCAGCATTTT.

The CDR3: CASDKLGQLNTEAFF. In DNA, the CDR3 is TGTGCCAGCGACAAATTGGGACAACTGAACACTGAAGCTTTCTTT. The chain uses TRBV5-6 and TRBJ1-1; the D gene is possibly TRBD1 (6 bases). V was shortened by 7 bases and J by 0 bases, with 16 bases between the two germline ends. CDR3 length: 15 residues. Germline V lookup: CDR1 SGHDT, CDR2 YYEEEE.

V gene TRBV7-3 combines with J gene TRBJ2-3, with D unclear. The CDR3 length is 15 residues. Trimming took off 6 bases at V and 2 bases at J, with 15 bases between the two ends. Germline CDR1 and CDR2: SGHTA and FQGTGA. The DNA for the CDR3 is TGTGCCAGCAGTATATCACCTCCACCCACAGATACGCAGTATTTT. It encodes CASSISPPPTDTQYF.

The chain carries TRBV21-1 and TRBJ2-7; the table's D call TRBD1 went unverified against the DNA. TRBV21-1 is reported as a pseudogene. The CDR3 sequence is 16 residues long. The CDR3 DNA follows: TGTGCCAGCAGCTCCTATGACAGGTCTTTGATCAGTGAGCAGTACTTC. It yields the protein CASSSYDRSLISEQYF.

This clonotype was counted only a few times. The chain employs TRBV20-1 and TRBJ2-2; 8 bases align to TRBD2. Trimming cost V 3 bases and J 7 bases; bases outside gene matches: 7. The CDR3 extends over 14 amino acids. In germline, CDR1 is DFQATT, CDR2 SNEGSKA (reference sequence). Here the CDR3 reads CSASGGALRGELFF. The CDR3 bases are TGCAGTGCTAGCGGGGGGGCTTTACGCGGGGAGCTGTTTTTT.

For the CDR3, the DNA is TGTGCCAGCAGTTTAGAATTTTCGGCGGGGGGGACCGGGGAGCTGTTTTTT. Its protein product is CASSLEFSAGGTGELFF. This rearrangement joins TRBV27 to TRBJ2-2, with TRBD2 matching 9 bases. The trim removed 2 bases at V and 5 bases at J, leaving 9 bases unmatched. The CDR3 is 17 residues long. Germline values: CDR1 MNHEY, CDR2 SMNVEV (reference sequence).

CDR3 in DNA: TGTGCCAGCAGCGTTTCTGGAACTAATGAAAAACTGTTTTTT. The encoded protein is CASSVSGTNEKLFF. V and J are TRBV9 and TRBJ1-4; no clear D. CDR3 length: 14 residues. V gave up 2 bases and J gave up 1 base, with 6 bases separating them. Germline V gives CDR1 SGDLS, CDR2 YYNGEE.

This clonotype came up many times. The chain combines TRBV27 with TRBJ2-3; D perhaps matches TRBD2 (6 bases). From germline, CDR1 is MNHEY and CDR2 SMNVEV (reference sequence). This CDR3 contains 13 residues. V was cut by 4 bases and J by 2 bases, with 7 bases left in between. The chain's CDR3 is CASSWRDTDTQYF. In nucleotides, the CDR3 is TGTGCCAGCAGTTGGCGGGACACAGATACGCAGTATTTT.

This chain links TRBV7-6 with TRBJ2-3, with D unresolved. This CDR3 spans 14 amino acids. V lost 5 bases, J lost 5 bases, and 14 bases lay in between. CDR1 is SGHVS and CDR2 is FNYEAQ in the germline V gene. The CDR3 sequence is CASSPPGRLDTQYF. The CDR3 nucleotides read TGTGCCAGCAGCCCACCCGGCAGACTAGATACGCAGTATTTT.

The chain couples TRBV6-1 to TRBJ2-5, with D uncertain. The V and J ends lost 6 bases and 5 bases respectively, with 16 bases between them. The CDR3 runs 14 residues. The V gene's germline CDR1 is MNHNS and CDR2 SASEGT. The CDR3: CASREMGSRETQYF. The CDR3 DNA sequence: TGTGCCAGCAGGGAGATGGGCTCTAGGGAGACCCAGTACTTC.

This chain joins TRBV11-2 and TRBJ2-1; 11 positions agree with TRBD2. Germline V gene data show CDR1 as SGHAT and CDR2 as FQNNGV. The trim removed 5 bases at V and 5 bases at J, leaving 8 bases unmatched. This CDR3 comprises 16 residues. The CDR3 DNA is TGTGCCAGCAGCCCACGACTAGCGGGGATTCACAATGAGCAGTTCTTC. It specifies CASSPRLAGIHNEQFF.

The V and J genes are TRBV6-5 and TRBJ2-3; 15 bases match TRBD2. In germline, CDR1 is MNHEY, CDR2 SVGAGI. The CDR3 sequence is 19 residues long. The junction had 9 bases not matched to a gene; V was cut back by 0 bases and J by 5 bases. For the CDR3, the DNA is TGTGCCAGCAGTTACTCCCCTTGGACTAGCGGGGGGGCCAGAGATACGCAGTATTTT. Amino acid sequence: CASSYSPWTSGGARDTQYF.

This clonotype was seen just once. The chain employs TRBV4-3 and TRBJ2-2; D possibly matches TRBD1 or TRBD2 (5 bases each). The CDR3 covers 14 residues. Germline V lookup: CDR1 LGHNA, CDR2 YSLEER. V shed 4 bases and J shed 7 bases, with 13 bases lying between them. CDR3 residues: CASSLDGTNGELFF. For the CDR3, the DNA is TGCGCCAGCAGCCTAGACGGGACGAACGGGGAGCTGTTTTTT.

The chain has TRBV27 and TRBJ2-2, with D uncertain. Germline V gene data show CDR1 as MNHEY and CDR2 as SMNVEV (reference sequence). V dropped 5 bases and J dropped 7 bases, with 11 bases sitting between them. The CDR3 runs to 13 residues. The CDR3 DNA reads TGTGCCAGCAGTCCGGGTTTAGGCGGGGAGCTGTTTTTT. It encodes CASSPGLGGELFF.

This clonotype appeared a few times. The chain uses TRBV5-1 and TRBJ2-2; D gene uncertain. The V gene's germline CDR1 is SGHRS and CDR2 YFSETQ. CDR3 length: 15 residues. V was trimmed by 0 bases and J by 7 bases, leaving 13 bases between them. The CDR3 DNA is TGCGCCAGCAGCTTGGCGGGTAGCAGAGTCGGGGAGCTGTTTTTT. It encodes CASSLAGSRVGELFF.

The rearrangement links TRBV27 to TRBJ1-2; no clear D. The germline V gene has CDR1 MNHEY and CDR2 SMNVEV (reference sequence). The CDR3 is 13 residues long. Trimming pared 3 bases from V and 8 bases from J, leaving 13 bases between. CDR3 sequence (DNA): TGTGCCAGCAGTTTTCAAGGGCGTCTGGGCTACACCTTC. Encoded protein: CASSFQGRLGYTF.

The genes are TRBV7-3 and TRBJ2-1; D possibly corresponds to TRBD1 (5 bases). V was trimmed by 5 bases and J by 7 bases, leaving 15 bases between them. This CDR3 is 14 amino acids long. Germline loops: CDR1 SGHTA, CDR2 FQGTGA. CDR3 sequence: CASSQGQARNEQFF. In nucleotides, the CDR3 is TGTGCCAGCAGCCAAGGACAAGCGCGGAATGAGCAGTTCTTC.

The CDR3 region has the DNA TGTGCCAGCAGTGAGCAGGGAGGTTTTGATGGCTACACCTTC. The encoded protein is CASSEQGGFDGYTF. The J gene is TRBJ1-2, the V gene TRBV2; possible D gene TRBD1, 5 bases. V was cut by 3 bases and J by 6 bases, with 14 bases left in between. Germline V CDR1 and CDR2: SNHLY, FYNNEI. There are 14 residues in the CDR3.

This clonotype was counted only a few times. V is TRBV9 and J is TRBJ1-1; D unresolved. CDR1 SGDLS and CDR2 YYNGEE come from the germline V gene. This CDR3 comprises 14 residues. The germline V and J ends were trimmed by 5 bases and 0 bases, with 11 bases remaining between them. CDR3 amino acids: CASSTRALNTEAFF. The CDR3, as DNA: TGTGCCAGCAGTACCCGAGCCTTGAACACTGAAGCTTTCTTT.

CDR3 region: CSAFGRRAGANVLTF. In nucleotides, the CDR3 is TGCAGTGCTTTCGGCCGCAGAGCTGGGGCCAACGTCCTGACTTTC. V gene TRBV20-1 combines with J gene TRBJ2-6; D is unresolved. The germline V and J ends were trimmed by 5 bases and 2 bases, with 13 bases remaining between them. The CDR3 totals 15 residues. The germline V gene encodes CDR1 DFQATT and CDR2 SNEGSKA (reference sequence).

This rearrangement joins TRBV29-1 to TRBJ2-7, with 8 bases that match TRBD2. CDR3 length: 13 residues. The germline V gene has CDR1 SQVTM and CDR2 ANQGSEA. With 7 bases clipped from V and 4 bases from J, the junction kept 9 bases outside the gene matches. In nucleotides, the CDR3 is TGCAGCGCCGAGCGGGGGTCAGGATACGAGCAGTACTTC. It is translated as CSAERGSGYEQYF.

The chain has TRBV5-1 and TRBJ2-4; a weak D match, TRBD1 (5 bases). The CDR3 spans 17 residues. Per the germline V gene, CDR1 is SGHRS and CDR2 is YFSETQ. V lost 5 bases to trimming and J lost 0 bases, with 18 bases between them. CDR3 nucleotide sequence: TGCGCCAGCAGGCCAGGGTATTCCAGCGAAGCCAAAAACATTCAGTACTTC. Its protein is CASRPGYSSEAKNIQYF.

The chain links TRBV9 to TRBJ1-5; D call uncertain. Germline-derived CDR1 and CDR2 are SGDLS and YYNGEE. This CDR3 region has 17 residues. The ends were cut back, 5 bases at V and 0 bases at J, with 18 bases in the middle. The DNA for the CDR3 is TGTGCCAGCAGTATTCGACGTAGCTGGAATAGCAATCAGCCCCAGCATTTT. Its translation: CASSIRRSWNSNQPQHF.

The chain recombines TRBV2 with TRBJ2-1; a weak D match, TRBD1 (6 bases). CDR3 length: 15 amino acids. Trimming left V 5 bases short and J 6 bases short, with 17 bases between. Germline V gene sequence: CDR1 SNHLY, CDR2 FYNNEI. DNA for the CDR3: TGTGCCAGCAGTAGTGGGACATCGGCTAGCAATGAGCAGTTCTTC. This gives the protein CASSSGTSASNEQFF.

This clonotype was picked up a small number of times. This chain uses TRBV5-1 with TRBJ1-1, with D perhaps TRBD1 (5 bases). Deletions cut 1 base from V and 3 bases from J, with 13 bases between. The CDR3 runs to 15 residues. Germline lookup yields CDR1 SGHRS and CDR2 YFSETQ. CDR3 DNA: TGCGCCAGCAGCTTGCGGGGACTTCTCGACACTGAAGCTTTCTTT. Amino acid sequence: CASSLRGLLDTEAFF.

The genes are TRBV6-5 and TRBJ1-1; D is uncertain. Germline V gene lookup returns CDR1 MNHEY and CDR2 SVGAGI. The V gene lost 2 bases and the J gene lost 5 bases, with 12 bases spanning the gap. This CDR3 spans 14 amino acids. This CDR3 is CASSYGLAGTEAFF. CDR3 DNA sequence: TGTGCCAGCAGTTACGGGTTGGCGGGGACTGAAGCTTTCTTT.